This TCR beta chain was observed in a study of memory CD4+ T cells and cytomegalovirus serostatus. Study details: Donors were healthy Belgian adults, fewer than ten CMV seropositive and some 24 seronegative. The study's findings and limits: CMV serostatus prediction reached median AUC about 0.96, or 0.93 with US-trained model.

Points on this clone: The antigen is undetermined.

CDR3 length: 12 residues. Looked up from germline, CDR1 is SGHAT and CDR2 is FQNNGV. V was pared by 2 bases and J by 6 bases, with 7 bases between. Sequencing was performed with immunoSEQ multiplex PCR; in TCRdb, only in-frame clones are kept and a portion is missing. The sample has over 60,000 clones; 77% are singletons. Single viable CD3+CD4+CD8-CD45RO+ cells were sorted as the memory CD4+ T cells. Donors' CMV status reflects serum IgG against pp150, pp28, p38, p52. After thawing, CD4+ T cells were positively selected. The sample consisted of memory CD4+ T cells from blood. The genes are TRBV11-2 and TRBJ1-2; D is undetermined. The clonotype was recovered from an adult in good health and CMV-seronegative. The CDR3 region has the DNA TGTGCCAGCAGCTTATACCCCGATGGCTACACCTTC. Translation: CASSLYPDGYTF. The full variable domain, rest sourced from reference TRBV11-2 and TRBJ1-2, is EAGVAQSPRYKIIEKRQSVAFWCNPISGHATLYWYQQILGQGPKLLIQFQNNGVVDDSQLPKDRFSAERLKGVDSTLKIQPAKLEDSAVYLCASSLYPDGYTFGSGTRLTVV.